The 21 T cell receptor beta chains below were found in one sample sequenced in a study of chemoradiotherapy in HPV16-positive cancers. TCRdb's table, derived via immunoSEQ multiplex PCR, lists solely in-frame clones and lacks some. The sample includes under 4,000 clones, 90% to 95% seen only once; the top ten take less than 4.5%. Source: tumor tissue, taken from a patient who underwent chemoradiotherapy. Receptors were obtained from a human donor with HPV-associated anogenital cancer.

V is TRBV2 and J is TRBJ1-1, with 7 bases matching TRBD1. Trimming took 7 bases from V and 5 from J; bases not matched to a gene: 10. Germline V gene data show CDR1 as SNHLY and CDR2 as FYNNEI. The CDR3 totals 14 residues. CDR3 sequence reads: CASNIRGSETEAFF. CDR3 DNA sequence: TGTGCCAGCAATATCAGGGGGAGTGAAACTGAAGCTTTCTTT. The variable domain in full, with the rest retrieved from reference TRBV2 and TRBJ1-1, is EPEVTQTPSHQVTQMGQEVILRCVPISNHLYFYWYRQILGQKVEFLVSFYNNEISEKSEIFDDQFSVERPDGSNFTLKIRSTKLEDSAMYFCASNIRGSETEAFFGQGTRLTVV.

The chain links TRBV15 to TRBJ2-1, with 9 bases matching TRBD2. Germline values: CDR1 LNHNV, CDR2 YYDKDF (reference sequence). The CDR3 loop spans 14 amino acids. The J segment lost 7 bases and the V segment lost 3 bases, leaving 4 bases of the junction unmatched. The CDR3 loop is CATSSAGGQNEQFF. Written as DNA, the CDR3 is TGTGCCACCAGCAGTGCGGGGGGGCAAAATGAGCAGTTCTTC.

This chain uses TRBV5-1 with TRBJ2-4; 7 bases line up with TRBD2. The CDR3 contains 14 residues. Trimming took 4 bases from V and 7 from J; bases not matched to a gene: 8. CDR1 SGHRS and CDR2 YFSETQ come from the germline V gene. CDR3 in amino acids: CASSDYRRGNIQYF. The CDR3 nucleotides read TGCGCCAGCAGCGATTACAGGCGGGGGAACATTCAGTACTTC.

On this clone itself: An end of the junction differs from the germline gene, which may be a read error. V and J are TRBV7-2 and TRBJ1-4; 7 nucleotides agree with TRBD1. The germline V gene has CDR1 SGHTA and CDR2 FQGNSA. The CDR3 length is 14 residues. Written as DNA, the CDR3 is TGTGCCAGCAGCGTAGCGGGACAGAATGAAAAACTGTTTTTT. Its protein product is CASSVAGQNEKLFF.

The gene calls are TRBV5-3 and TRBJ2-7; perhaps TRBD2 as D (6 bases). TRBV5-3 is an ORF, and what it does is uncertain. The CDR3 runs to 15 residues. V was clipped by 5 bases and J by 2 bases, with 17 bases between them. CDR3 loop: CARSSTGTPPYEQYF. The CDR3 bases are TGTGCCAGAAGTTCGACCGGGACTCCCCCCTACGAGCAGTACTTC.

This clone ranks as large. CDR3 residues: CASGPGTGAYSNQPQHF. CDR3 in DNA: TGTGCCAGCGGACCCGGGACAGGAGCTTATAGCAATCAGCCCCAGCATTTT. The V call is TRBV9, the J call TRBJ1-5; 8 nucleotides match TRBD1. This CDR3 is 17 amino acids long. J was trimmed by 0 bases and V by 7 bases; bases with no gene match: 12. Germline V lookup: CDR1 SGDLS, CDR2 YYNGEE.

The rearrangement joins TRBV7-9 to TRBJ2-7; 11 bases match TRBD1. In germline, CDR1 is SEHNR, CDR2 FQNEAQ (reference sequence). CDR3 length: 15 residues. The V segment lost 4 bases and the J segment 7 bases; nucleotides outside the gene matches: 9. The CDR3 region is CASSSRDRGFVEQYF. CDR3 nucleotides: TGTGCCAGCAGCTCCCGGGACAGGGGGTTTGTGGAGCAGTACTTC. Complete variable domain (other parts from reference TRBV7-9 and TRBJ2-7): DTGVSQNPRHKITKRGQNVTFRCDPISEHNRLYWYRQTLGQGPEFLTYFQNEAQLEKSRLLSDRFSAERPKGSFSTLEIQRTEQGDSAMYLCASSSRDRGFVEQYFGPGTRLTVT.

The gene calls are TRBV9 and TRBJ1-1; possible D gene TRBD1, 5 bases. This CDR3 comprises 14 residues. CDR1 and CDR2 (germline): SGDLS, YYNGEE. V gave up 4 bases and J gave up 1 base, with 11 bases separating them. CDR3 DNA: TGTGCCAGCAGCACTGGGACTGGGAACACTGAAGCTTTCTTT. This gives the protein CASSTGTGNTEAFF.

This clone has a single count. The gene calls are TRBV9 and TRBJ2-2; D is unclear. Germline V gene data show CDR1 as SGDLS and CDR2 as YYNGEE. The CDR3 totals 15 residues. V was pared by 0 bases and J by 1 base, with 7 bases between. CDR3: CASSVELRNTGELFF. The CDR3, as DNA: TGTGCCAGCAGCGTAGAGTTGCGGAACACCGGGGAGCTGTTTTTT.

The CDR3 spells CASTPTGARNQPQHF. CDR3 nucleotide sequence: TGTGCCAGCACCCCCACAGGGGCCCGCAATCAGCCCCAGCATTTT. V usage is TRBV9 and J usage is TRBJ1-5, with 7 nucleotides matching TRBD1. The germline gives CDR1 SGDLS, CDR2 YYNGEE. With 6 bases clipped from V and 2 bases from J, the junction kept 8 bases outside the gene matches. The CDR3 totals 15 residues. The whole variable domain, remainder taken from reference TRBV9 and TRBJ1-5, is DSGVTQTPKHLITATGQRVTLRCSPRSGDLSVYWYQQSLDQGLQFLIQYYNGEERAKGNILERFSAQQFPDLHSELNLSSLELGDSALYFCASTPTGARNQPQHFGDGTRLSIL.

DNA for the CDR3: TGTGCCAGCAGCTTATCCGGGACTAGCGTAATAGAGACCCAGTACTTC. Encoded protein: CASSLSGTSVIETQYF. The chain carries TRBV7-7 and TRBJ2-5, with TRBD2 identical over 10 bases. Germline-derived CDR1 and CDR2 are SSHAT and FNYEAQ (reference sequence). J was trimmed by 4 bases and V by 2 bases; bases with no gene match: 7. This CDR3 is 16 amino acids long.

The genes are TRBV6-5 and TRBJ1-4; TRBD1 is a possible D gene (6 bases). The CDR3 consists of 14 residues. The V end was cut by 5 bases, the J end by 7 bases, with 14 bases between. Germline CDR1 reads MNHEY; CDR2 reads SVGAGI. The CDR3 region is CASSRTGMGEKLFF. DNA for the CDR3: TGTGCCAGCAGTCGAACAGGGATGGGTGAAAAACTGTTTTTT.

This chain links TRBV6-6 with TRBJ1-2; 7 positions agree with TRBD1. The CDR3 covers 14 residues. V gave up 6 bases and J gave up 4 bases; unmatched junction bases: 8. Germline lookup yields CDR1 MNHNY and CDR2 SVGAGI (reference sequence). The CDR3 sequence is CASRSDGTVYGYTF. The CDR3 DNA reads as TGTGCCAGCAGGAGTGACGGGACAGTCTATGGCTACACCTTC.

This clone appeared once. The chain uses TRBV19 and TRBJ2-3; D is ambiguous. V lost 5 bases and J lost 2, with 8 bases in between. This CDR3 comprises 13 residues. CDR1 LNHDA and CDR2 SQIVND come from the germline V gene (reference sequence). The CDR3 here is CASSRSDTDTQYF. In nucleotides, the CDR3 is TGTGCCAGTAGTCGGAGTGACACAGATACGCAGTATTTT.

The rearrangement joins TRBV5-1 to TRBJ2-1; TRBD1 might be the D (6 bases). Germline CDR1 and CDR2: SGHRS and YFSETQ. V lost 0 bases and J lost 16, with 20 bases in between. The CDR3 loop spans 14 amino acids. This CDR3 is CASSLGGRWNPNFF. As DNA, the CDR3 is TGCGCCAGCAGCTTGGGGGGGCGATGGAACCCTAACTTCTTC.

The table lists this clone with a count of one. The chain recombines TRBV6-5 with TRBJ1-4; TRBD1 agrees at 7 bases. J gave up 7 bases and V 7 bases, and 6 bases lay outside the gene matches. This CDR3 is built from 13 residues. Germline CDR1 reads MNHEY; CDR2 reads SVGAGI. The CDR3 region has the DNA TGTGCCAGCAAGGCAGGGGGGTTTGAAAAACTGTTTTTT. It translates to CASKAGGFEKLFF.

V and J are TRBV28 and TRBJ1-1; possibly TRBD1 for D (6 bases). The V gene's germline CDR1 is MDHEN and CDR2 SYDVKM. V lost 3 bases to trimming and J lost 6 bases, with 14 bases between them. The CDR3 is made up of 14 amino acids. CDR3 in DNA: TGTGCCAGCAGTTTCGCCCAGGGGAGAGCTGAAGCTTTCTTT. Translation gives CASSFAQGRAEAFF.

This rearrangement joins TRBV9 to TRBJ2-7; D gene unclear. Looked up from germline, CDR1 is SGDLS and CDR2 is YYNGEE. V shed 4 bases and J shed 6 bases, with 17 bases lying between them. This CDR3 is built from 14 residues. The DNA for the CDR3 is TGTGCCAGCAGCCCATCCCCGACCAGCCTCGAGCAGTACTTC. Its protein is CASSPSPTSLEQYF.

The V call is TRBV7-3, the J call TRBJ1-6; 8 bases line up with TRBD1. V lost 3 bases to trimming and J lost 6 bases; unmatched junction nucleotides: 1. CDR3 length: 14 residues. CDR1 is SGHTA and CDR2 is FQGTGA in the germline V gene. For the CDR3, the DNA is TGTGCCAGCAGCTTGACAGGGGTTAATTCACCCCTCCACTTT. Its translation: CASSLTGVNSPLHF.

The V gene is TRBV9, the J gene TRBJ2-2; either TRBD1 or TRBD2 may supply D (5 bases each). With 0 bases removed from V and 8 bases from J, the gap between germline ends came to 17 bases. The CDR3 sequence is 16 residues long. Germline loops: CDR1 SGDLS, CDR2 YYNGEE. The CDR3: CASSVAKWDENGELFF. As DNA, the CDR3 is TGTGCCAGCAGCGTAGCTAAATGGGACGAGAATGGGGAGCTGTTTTTT.

The J gene is TRBJ1-2, the V gene TRBV5-1; TRBD1 matches at 7 bases. Germline V gene data show CDR1 as SGHRS and CDR2 as YFSETQ. Germline trimming cut 4 bases from V and 8 bases from J; bases unmatched to any gene: 11. The CDR3 spans 14 residues. CDR3 in amino acids: CASSPDRSTGGYTF. DNA for the CDR3: TGCGCCAGCAGCCCGGACAGGAGTACAGGCGGCTACACCTTC.